These 20 T cell receptor beta chains share one sample of origin, sequenced in a study of molecular identifiers for immune sequencing clone quantification. MiXCR was run by TCRdb on the PCR reads, yielding one entry per CDR3 protein. This sample has 65,000 to 70,000 distinct CDR3 sequences, with less than 20% found just once. The sample was naive CD8+ T cells from blood, with Jurkat cell RNA spiked in. The subset was: FACS-sorted CD8+CD4-CCR7+CD45RA+ naive T cells. All receptors derive from a human donor in good health. Some libraries in this study had Jurkat cell RNA spiked in.

V and J are TRBV7-9 and TRBJ2-5, with D possibly matching TRBD2 (5 bases). This CDR3 has 15 amino acids. Germline CDR1 is SEHNR and CDR2 is FQNEAQ (reference sequence). With 1 base removed from V and 2 bases from J, the gap between germline ends came to 11 bases. The CDR3 bases are TGTGCCAGCAGCTTAGAGCTAGCAGTACAAGAGACCCAGTACTTC. It yields the protein CASSLELAVQETQYF.

Many counts were recorded for this clonotype. The chain combines TRBV4-2 with TRBJ2-1, with TRBD2 matching over 7 bases. The CDR3 is 16 residues long. CDR1 and CDR2 (germline): LGHNA, YNFKEQ. With V trimmed by 0 bases and J by 8 bases, 10 bases remained unmatched. The CDR3 loop is CASSQDEAGANYEQFF. The DNA for the CDR3 is TGTGCCAGCAGCCAAGATGAGGCGGGAGCTAACTATGAGCAGTTCTTC.

This clonotype was found many times. The chain recombines TRBV20-1 with TRBJ2-5, with 7 bases lining up with TRBD2. V was pared by 0 bases and J by 4 bases, with 8 bases of the junction left unmatched. The germline gives CDR1 DFQATT, CDR2 SNEGSKA (reference sequence). There are 15 residues in the CDR3. CDR3 residues: CSARDLAGAPETQYF. The CDR3 coding sequence is TGCAGTGCTAGAGATCTGGCGGGAGCGCCAGAGACCCAGTACTTC.

The chain is built from TRBV11-3 and TRBJ2-3, with no clear D. The germline V gene has CDR1 SGHNT and CDR2 YENEEA. The germline V and J ends were trimmed by 1 base and 4 bases, with 6 bases remaining between them. This CDR3 contains 13 residues. DNA for the CDR3: TGTGCCAGCAGCTTAGTAGGTGCAGATACGCAGTATTTT. It yields the protein CASSLVGADTQYF.

Note on this clonotype: A single base separates this from a much larger clone, so it may be a read error. This sequence joins TRBV10-3 and TRBJ2-2; possible D gene TRBD2, 5 bases. In germline, CDR1 is ENHRY, CDR2 SYGVKD. The CDR3 has 15 residues. DNA of the CDR3: TGTGCCATCAGTGACCACAGAGAGAACACCGGGGAGCCGTTTTTT. Residues: CAISDHRENTGEPFF.

In the case of this clonotype: This may stem from a read error, because a much larger clone lies one nucleotide away. The chain employs TRBV24-1 and TRBJ2-5, with a weak D call TRBD2 (5 bases). This CDR3 has 14 amino acids. The germline V gene encodes CDR1 KGHDR and CDR2 SFDVKD. CDR3 region: CAISERGSQETQYF. The DNA of the CDR3 is TGTGCCATCAGTGAACGAGGGAGCCAAGAGACCCAGTACTTC.

This clonotype was counted many times. This rearrangement joins TRBV5-1 to TRBJ2-7; 8 nucleotides align to TRBD1. CDR1 is SGHRS and CDR2 is YFSETQ in the germline V gene. V trimming: 2 bases; J trimming: 3 bases; junction bases outside the gene matches: 4. CDR3 length: 14 residues. CDR3 coding DNA: TGCGCCAGCAGCTTTTCCGGGACAGGCTACGAGCAGTACTTC. It encodes CASSFSGTGYEQYF.

This clonotype appeared many times. The chain links TRBV30 to TRBJ2-7; 11 nucleotides match TRBD2. The CDR3 is 15 residues long. V lost 5 bases and J lost 5; bases outside the gene matches: 11. Germline CDR1 GTSNPN, CDR2 SVGIG (reference sequence). The CDR3, as DNA: TGTGCCTGGGCAGGACTAGCGGGTTCTGACCACGAGCAGTACTTC. This translates into CAWAGLAGSDHEQYF. Full variable domain (remainder filled in from reference TRBV30 and TRBJ2-7): SQTIHQWPATLVQPVGSPLSLECTVEGTSNPNLYWYRQAAGRGLQLLFYSVGIGQISSEVPQNLSASRPQDRQFILSSKKLLLSDSGFYLCAWAGLAGSDHEQYFGPGTRLTVT.

The table lists this clonotype with many counts. The V gene is TRBV20-1, the J gene TRBJ2-7; the match to TRBD2 covers 8 bases. Germline trimming cut 6 bases from V and 4 bases from J; bases unmatched to any gene: 14. From germline, CDR1 is DFQATT and CDR2 SNEGSKA (reference sequence). This CDR3 is built from 15 residues. CDR3 bases: TGCAGTGCCCCCCGGGAGGGCGTTTTATCATACGAGCAGTACTTC. Its protein is CSAPREGVLSYEQYF.

Many counts were recorded for this clonotype. The rearrangement joins TRBV4-1 to TRBJ2-1; D is perhaps TRBD2 (6 bases). The germline gives CDR1 MGHRA, CDR2 YSYEKL. V gave up 11 bases and J gave up 9 bases, with 17 bases separating them. This CDR3 comprises 12 residues. CDR3 amino acids: CASQSVGGEQFF. As DNA, the CDR3 is TGCGCCTCCCAGAGCGTCGGGGGTGAGCAGTTCTTC.

At least ten counts were recorded for this clonotype. The chain uses TRBV5-4 and TRBJ2-1; 8 positions agree with TRBD2. Germline assignment: CDR1 SGHNT and CDR2 YYREEE (reference sequence). V was clipped by 0 bases and J by 10 bases; unmatched bases: 9. The CDR3 loop spans 15 amino acids. The chain's CDR3 is CASSLVAGPLGEQFF. The DNA of the CDR3 is TGTGCCAGCAGCTTGGTAGCGGGACCGCTCGGGGAGCAGTTCTTC.

This clonotype appeared many times. The V gene is TRBV7-6, the J gene TRBJ1-1; tentative D call: TRBD1 (5 bases). The CDR3 runs to 14 residues. V lost 5 bases to trimming and J lost 1 base, with 11 bases between them. Germline V gene data show CDR1 as SGHVS and CDR2 as FNYEAQ. CDR3 protein: CASSKGAQNTEAFF. The DNA for the CDR3 is TGTGCCAGCAGCAAAGGGGCGCAGAACACTGAAGCTTTCTTT.

A note on this clonotype: Germline and junction disagree at one end, which may indicate a read error. The chain couples TRBV15 to TRBJ2-3; possibly TRBD1 for D (6 bases). This CDR3 spans 14 amino acids. Germline V gene lookup returns CDR1 LNHNV and CDR2 YYDKDF (reference sequence). CDR3 sequence (DNA): TGTGTCACCAGGGGAAGATCTGGCACAGATACGCAGTATTTT. This sequence encodes CVTRGRSGTDTQYF.

Ten or more counts support this clonotype. The V call is TRBV5-1, the J call TRBJ1-1; D possibly corresponds to TRBD1 (5 bases). V lost 5 bases and J 3 bases, leaving 5 bases between the germline ends. Germline-derived CDR1 and CDR2 are SGHRS and YFSETQ. The CDR3 sequence is 11 residues long. CDR3 nucleotides: TGCGCCAGCAGGGGGGACACTGAAGCTTTCTTT. It codes for CASRGDTEAFF.

This clonotype was counted ten times or more. The chain joins TRBV7-8 to TRBJ2-3; D gene unclear. The CDR3 consists of 13 residues. With 0 bases removed from V and 7 bases from J, the gap between germline ends came to 8 bases. The germline gives CDR1 SGHVS, CDR2 FQNEAQ. The chain's CDR3 is CASSLATPHTQYF. CDR3 nucleotide sequence: TGTGCCAGCAGCTTAGCGACTCCTCATACGCAGTATTTT.

This clonotype has ten or more counts. The V gene is TRBV6-5, the J gene TRBJ2-2, with 7 bases fitting TRBD2. The CDR3 totals 16 residues. CDR1 is MNHEY, CDR2 SVGAGI, per germline. V shed 0 bases and J 7 bases; nucleotides not matched to a gene: 8. DNA for the CDR3: TGTGCCAGCAGTTACTCGACCGCGGGAGTGGGCGGGGAGCTGTTTTTT. Its translation: CASSYSTAGVGGELFF.

This clonotype was observed at least ten times. This chain uses TRBV23-1 with TRBJ2-5; 8 bases agree with TRBD1. TRBV23-1 is filed as an ORF, its function uncertain. The CDR3 is made up of 17 amino acids. The ends lost 0 bases at V and 3 bases at J; junction bases unmatched: 9. Written as DNA, the CDR3 is TGCGCCAGCAGTCAATCGGGGAGCGCAGGGGGCAAAGAGACCCAGTACTTC. As protein: CASSQSGSAGGKETQYF.

This clonotype was seen at least ten times. The rearrangement joins TRBV7-8 to TRBJ2-1, with 11 bases identical to TRBD1. V lost 4 bases, J lost 4 bases, and 6 bases stayed unmatched. CDR1 is SGHVS, CDR2 FQNEAQ, per germline. CDR3 length: 16 residues. Here the CDR3 reads CASSSPGTGGYNEQFF. The DNA of the CDR3 is TGTGCCAGCAGCTCACCTGGGACAGGGGGATACAATGAGCAGTTCTTC.

The sample holds many counts of this clonotype. The CDR3 DNA reads as TGCGCCAGCAGTCAATCTGTGGCGGAGACAAAGAACACCGGGGAGCTGTTTTTT. Protein: CASSQSVAETKNTGELFF. The J gene is TRBJ2-2, the V gene TRBV23-1; D unresolved. TRBV23-1 is filed as an ORF, its function uncertain. Trimming took off 0 bases at V and 1 base at J, with 15 bases between the two ends. This CDR3 has 18 amino acids.

The chain employs TRBV14 and TRBJ2-1; TRBD2 matches at 11 bases. The CDR3 is 16 amino acids. Germline-derived CDR1 and CDR2 are SGHDN and FVKESK. Trimming removed 4 bases from V and 7 bases from J; junction bases left unmatched: 9. In nucleotides, the CDR3 is TGTGCCAGCAGCCTACTAGCGGGAGAAGGGGGGAATGAGCAGTTCTTC. Protein: CASSLLAGEGGNEQFF. Supplemented by reference TRBV14 and TRBJ2-1, the full variable domain reads EAGVTQFPSHSVIEKGQTVTLRCDPISGHDNLYWYRRVMGKEIKFLLHFVKESKQDESGMPNNRFLAERTGGTYSTLKVQPAELEDSGVYFCASSLLAGEGGNEQFFGPGTRLTVL.